This T cell receptor beta chain is drawn from a study of CD8 T cells in ankylosing spondylitis (dated by TCRdb to the late 2010s). Regarding the study in general: To find TCR variants linked to disease, the study profiled T cell receptor beta repertoires in ankylosing spondylitis patients and healthy donors. The whole study cohort included roughly 110 healthy donors and 25 ankylosing spondylitis patients. Peripheral blood was sampled, and synovial fluid was additionally collected from ankylosing spondylitis patients.

CDR1 and CDR2, per the germline V gene, are SQVTM and ANQGSEA. Inclusive of the bounding cysteine and phenylalanine, the CDR3 is 14 residues long. The read is trimmed to its CDR3 DNA, 42 bases read in frame from base 1. Compared with germline, V lacks 4 bases and J lacks 10 bases; bases without a gene match: 10. Overall results and qualifications from the work: Some TCR beta motif variants had previously been reported in synovial fluid and blood of reactive arthritis patients, which suggested common disease-initiation mechanisms. The disease-linked clones had a CD8+ phenotype and were found at relatively low frequencies in peripheral blood. Significant enrichment of the disease-linked clones was reported in matched synovial fluid samples from ankylosing spondylitis patients. Blood from ankylosing spondylitis patients appeared to be characterized by a TCR beta motif made up of several highly homologous amino acid variants.

This clonotype showed up just a few times. It has no known antigen specificity. Per-base qualities were not stored, and no clone one base away is much larger. Data came from an Illumina HiSeq 2500. TCR beta libraries were prepared by quantitative 5'-RACE with molecular barcodes. The study's own analysis went as follows. Disease-linked TCR variants were identified with a new computational method built on a probabilistic model of VDJ rearrangement. The public reads were run again by TCRdb, first through fastp at Q25 and then through MiXCR, and only productive beta chains were kept. Rows merge per CDR3 protein into single entries with the most common DNA and genes. None of the V and J calls come from the authors' own analysis; TCRdb made them. This sample gives about 390,000 distinct CDR3 sequences in total; approximately 20% of them show up just once. The ten largest account for approximately 16% of the sample.

Input material: blood, either unsorted or a sorted T cell fraction (not recorded which). This TCR was recovered from a male donor with ankylosing spondylitis. The chain links TRBV29-1 with TRBJ2-1; 10 junctional bases match TRBD2. The nucleotide sequence reads as follows: TGCAGCGTTGTAAGCGGGAGGGCCCCAGGGGAGCAGTTCTTC. Its amino acids are CSVVSGRAPGEQFF.